The rows below give T cell receptor beta chains drawn from one sample of a study of T cell responses to AZD1222 COVID-19 vaccine. Clones were sequenced by immunoSEQ multiplex PCR, and TCRdb holds only the in-frame ones, with some missing. The profile shows about 120,000 clones, 80% to 90% of them singletons. Source: peripheral blood, taken on day 0 of AZD1222 vaccination. Receptors originate from an adult in good health. Both conserved end residues are part of each CDR3. D genes are given only for firm matches. Clone size is given for some rows only: seen once, a few or many times, or a class if the clone is expanded.

-	-	TRBV19	TRBJ1-2	CASRADGYGYTF	TGTGCCAGCCGGGCCGACGGCTATGGCTACACCTTC
TRBD1	-	TRBV5-4	TRBJ1-5	CASSFTGQGDQPQHF	TGTGCCAGCAGCTTCACTGGACAGGGGGATCAGCCCCAGCATTTT
-	-	TRBV10-3	TRBJ1-6	CAISESKGEDSPLHF	TGTGCCATCAGTGAGTCGAAGGGAGAAGATTCACCCCTCCACTTT
-	-	TRBV7-2	TRBJ1-2	CASSLAGTWDNYGYTF	TGTGCCAGCAGCTTAGCCGGGACTTGGGATAACTATGGCTACACCTTC
TRBD1	-	TRBV4-3	TRBJ1-2	CASSRTGGRGYTF	TGCGCCAGCAGCCGAACAGGGGGTCGCGGCTACACCTTC
-	-	TRBV7-2	TRBJ1-2	CASSREGGANYGYTF	TGTGCCAGCAGCCGCGAGGGGGGAGCTAACTATGGCTACACCTTC
-	-	TRBV6-5	TRBJ2-1	CASEPRIQFYNEQFF	TGTGCCAGCGAGCCCCGAATTCAGTTCTACAATGAGCAGTTCTTC
-	-	TRBV4-1	TRBJ2-2	CASSQEGKTGSLFF	TGCGCCAGCAGCCAAGAGGGAAAGACAGGTTCGCTGTTTTTT
TRBD1	-	TRBV30	TRBJ1-4	CAWGTGDEKLFF	TGTGCCTGGGGGACAGGGGATGAAAAACTGTTTTTT
TRBD2	-	TRBV28	TRBJ2-2	CASTTRGREGLNTGELFF	TGTGCCAGCACAACTCGGGGGCGGGAGGGCCTCAACACCGGGGAGCTGTTTTTT
-	-	TRBV20-1	TRBJ1-5	CSASRGDQPQHF	TGCAGTGCTAGTCGGGGGGATCAGCCCCAGCATTTT
-	-	TRBV3-1/TRBV3-2	TRBJ1-2	CASSQVGNNYGYTF	TGTGCCAGCAGCCAAGTAGGGAACAACTATGGCTACACCTTC
TRBD2	-	TRBV6-4	TRBJ2-1	CASSDSPGLTYNEQFF	TGTGCCAGCAGTGACTCGCCGGGACTAACCTACAATGAGCAGTTCTTC
-	-	TRBV4-3	TRBJ2-1	CASSQGSAGPYNEQFF	TGCGCCAGCAGCCAAGGGTCGGCGGGGCCCTACAATGAGCAGTTCTTC
-	-	TRBV12-3/TRBV12-4	TRBJ1-2	CASSSIRRGYTF	TGTGCCAGCAGCTCGATCCGTAGGGGCTACACCTTC
-	-	TRBV30	TRBJ2-7	CAWRNRVEQYF	TGTGCCTGGAGGAACAGGGTCGAGCAGTACTTC
-	-	TRBV13	TRBJ2-5	CASPPIQRAGETQYF	TGTGCCAGCCCCCCGATACAGCGGGCGGGGGAGACCCAGTACTTC
TRBD1	-	TRBV4-1	TRBJ1-2	CASSQGGTGSLVGYTF	TGCGCCAGCAGCCAAGGCGGGACAGGGAGCCTAGTTGGCTACACCTTC
-	once	TRBV30	TRBJ1-1	CARSLGGWNTEAFF	TGTGCCAGGAGCCTGGGAGGATGGAACACTGAAGCTTTCTTT
-	once	TRBV2	TRBJ2-7	CASRGGSAYEQYF	TGTGCCAGCAGGGGGGGCAGCGCCTACGAGCAGTACTTC
-	-	TRBV28	TRBJ2-4	CASSFVGFQYF	TGTGCCAGCAGTTTCGTGGGATTTCAGTACTTC
TRBD2	many	TRBV20-1	TRBJ2-7	CSASGGSRSGSYEQYF	TGCAGTGCCAGTGGCGGGAGCCGGAGTGGGTCCTACGAGCAGTACTTC
-	few	TRBV2	TRBJ1-3	CASSEHGGNTIYF	TGTGCCAGCAGTGAACACGGCGGAAACACCATATATTTT